A single sample is the source of the 20 T cell receptor beta chains below, sequenced in a study of blood T cell repertoires in COVID-19. TCRdb's copy holds only in-frame clones and misses some; the assay was immunoSEQ multiplex PCR. Among hundreds of thousands of clones listed, around nine tenths were seen once. The sequencing sample was made of PBMCs or T cells enriched from blood (not recorded which). All receptors come from a woman aged 50 to 65 with acute COVID-19.

This chain connects TRBV18 to TRBJ2-2, with a possible D match to TRBD1 (6 bases). Germline V CDR1 and CDR2: KGHSH, LQKENI. The CDR3 length is 13 residues. V was trimmed by 8 bases and J by 8 bases, leaving 15 bases between them. The CDR3 here is CASLQGGAGELFF. The DNA of the CDR3 is TGTGCCAGCCTGCAAGGGGGTGCTGGGGAGCTGTTTTTT.

The chain is built from TRBV6-6 and TRBJ2-1; D is perhaps TRBD1 (5 bases). The CDR3 is 16 amino acids. Germline lookup yields CDR1 MNHNY and CDR2 SVGAGI (reference sequence). V was cut by 0 bases and J by 7 bases, with 16 bases left in between. The CDR3 loop is CASSYSALQGHNEQFF. In nucleotides, the CDR3 is TGTGCCAGCAGTTACTCCGCGCTTCAGGGTCATAATGAGCAGTTCTTC.

J is TRBJ2-2 and V is TRBV9; 8 positions match TRBD2. Trimming at V came to 5 bases and at J to 0 bases, leaving 6 bases not matched to a gene. Germline-derived CDR1 and CDR2 are SGDLS and YYNGEE. The CDR3 has 16 amino acids. CDR3 amino acids: CASSTSGSPNTGELFF. As DNA, the CDR3 is TGTGCCAGCAGTACCAGCGGGAGCCCGAACACCGGGGAGCTGTTTTTT.

This CDR3 reads CASSDEVRGGNQPQHF. The CDR3 DNA reads TGTGCCAGCAGTGACGAGGTCCGAGGAGGCAATCAGCCCCAGCATTTT. The V call is TRBV6-1, the J call TRBJ1-5; D gene ambiguous. CDR1 MNHNS and CDR2 SASEGT come from the germline V gene. Trimming shortened V by 3 bases and J by 2 bases, and 14 bases separated the two germline ends. This CDR3 contains 16 residues.

The chain couples TRBV20-1 to TRBJ2-3; tentatively, D is TRBD2 (5 bases). Trimming left V 7 bases short and J 8 bases short, with 7 bases between. Germline loops: CDR1 DFQATT, CDR2 SNEGSKA (reference sequence). There are 9 residues in the CDR3. CDR3 nucleotides: TGCAGTGTTCGGGGTACGCAGTATTTT. Translated: CSVRGTQYF.

On this clone: Other nucleotide sequences from this sample produce the same CDR3. The V and J genes are TRBV19 and TRBJ1-1; D is perhaps TRBD1 (5 bases). The V and J ends lost 5 bases and 6 bases respectively, with 10 bases between them. The V gene's germline CDR1 is LNHDA and CDR2 SQIVND (reference sequence). The CDR3 is 12 residues long. The DNA of the CDR3 is TGTGCCAGTAGTCCAAGGGACTCTGAAGCTTTCTTT. It codes for CASSPRDSEAFF.

The gene calls are TRBV29-1 and TRBJ1-4, with D maybe TRBD1 (5 bases). Between the trimmed V and J ends, which lost 3 bases and 8 bases, there was a span of 13 bases. The CDR3 is made up of 13 amino acids. Germline CDR1 reads SQVTM; CDR2 reads ANQGSEA. The CDR3, as DNA: TGCAGCGTTGAGGGTAGGGGTCCCGAAAAACTGTTTTTT. It encodes CSVEGRGPEKLFF.

The genes are TRBV6-1 and TRBJ2-3, with D unresolved. The V gene lost 0 bases and the J gene lost 2 bases, with 12 bases spanning the gap. Germline-derived CDR1 and CDR2 are MNHNS and SASEGT. The CDR3 is 16 residues long. CDR3 sequence reads: CASSEAVGGYTDTQYF. In DNA form, the CDR3 reads TGTGCCAGCAGTGAAGCGGTAGGCGGCTACACAGATACGCAGTATTTT.

The CDR3 is CASSPNRVPYEQYF. CDR3 bases: TGTGCCAGCTCACCGAACAGGGTCCCCTACGAGCAGTACTTC. The gene calls are TRBV18 and TRBJ2-7; perhaps TRBD1 as D (6 bases). The CDR3 totals 14 residues. V shed 3 bases and J shed 2 bases, with 11 bases lying between them. Germline assignment: CDR1 KGHSH and CDR2 LQKENI.

The chain has TRBV2 and TRBJ2-1; 9 bases map to TRBD2. The CDR3 totals 15 residues. The germline V gene encodes CDR1 SNHLY and CDR2 FYNNEI. The V gene end was trimmed by 1 base and the J gene end by 7 bases; junction bases not matched to a gene: 5. The CDR3 DNA sequence: TGTGCCAGCAGTGAAGAGCGCGGGAGGGGTAATGAGCAGTTCTTC. Protein sequence: CASSEERGRGNEQFF.

V is TRBV4-1 and J is TRBJ2-3, with 7 bases fitting TRBD1. The junction had 5 bases not matched to a gene; V was cut back by 9 bases and J by 2 bases. Germline assignment: CDR1 MGHRA and CDR2 YSYEKL. The CDR3 is made up of 13 amino acids. The CDR3 sequence: CASRGQTTDTQYF. In DNA, the CDR3 is TGCGCCAGTAGGGGACAGACCACAGATACGCAGTATTTT.

The chain is built from TRBV29-1 and TRBJ2-3, with 10 bases matching TRBD1. V shed 7 bases and J 3 bases; nucleotides not matched to a gene: 7. Germline assignment: CDR1 SQVTM and CDR2 ANQGSEA. CDR3 size: 14 residues. CDR3 amino acids: CSARQGASTDTQYF. CDR3 bases: TGCAGCGCACGACAGGGGGCGTCGACAGATACGCAGTATTTT.

This chain links TRBV29-1 with TRBJ1-5; D might be TRBD1 (5 bases). Germline CDR1 reads SQVTM; CDR2 reads ANQGSEA. The CDR3 has 13 amino acids. Trimming cost V 4 bases and J 7 bases, with 14 bases left between them. CDR3 loop: CSVASGVGQPQHF. The CDR3 DNA reads as TGCAGCGTTGCCTCGGGGGTCGGGCAGCCCCAGCATTTT.

The chain is built from TRBV27 and TRBJ2-2, with D possibly matching TRBD2 (5 bases). The CDR3 sequence is 15 residues long. The V gene's germline CDR1 is MNHEY and CDR2 SMNVEV (reference sequence). Trimming cost V 5 bases and J 4 bases, with 14 bases left between them. The CDR3 region has the DNA TGTGCCAGCAGTCCCCGAGGGTTGGGCACCGGGGAGCTGTTTTTT. Its translation is CASSPRGLGTGELFF.

The rearrangement links TRBV5-4 to TRBJ2-7; 7 bases map to TRBD1. Trimming cost V 4 bases and J 3 bases; bases outside gene matches: 10. CDR1 and CDR2 (germline): SGHNT, YYREEE (reference sequence). CDR3 size: 15 residues. CDR3: CASSRVTGAVYEQYF. CDR3 DNA sequence: TGTGCCAGCAGCAGAGTAACAGGGGCCGTCTACGAGCAGTACTTC.

The V gene is TRBV18, the J gene TRBJ1-2; D unclear. The CDR3 is 14 amino acids. Trimming cost V 2 bases and J 1 base, with 8 bases left between them. CDR1 is KGHSH, CDR2 LQKENI, per germline. The CDR3 sequence: CASSPGQNNYGYTF. For the CDR3, the DNA is TGTGCCAGCTCACCAGGGCAGAATAACTATGGCTACACCTTC.

This chain connects TRBV7-9 to TRBJ1-1; 7 bases fit TRBD1. The V segment lost 5 bases and the J segment 4 bases; nucleotides outside the gene matches: 10. The germline V gene encodes CDR1 SEHNR and CDR2 FQNEAQ (reference sequence). CDR3 size: 15 residues. The CDR3 DNA follows: TGTGCCAGCAGCGGCCGACAGGGAAGGGGCACTGAAGCTTTCTTT. Its translation is CASSGRQGRGTEAFF.

The chain uses TRBV28 and TRBJ2-5; D gene uncertain. Deletions cut 2 bases from V and 0 bases from J, with 10 bases between. CDR1 and CDR2 (germline): MDHEN, SYDVKM. CDR3 length: 15 residues. The DNA for the CDR3 is TGTGCCAGCAGTTTACGATGGCGGTACCAAGAGACCCAGTACTTC. This translates into CASSLRWRYQETQYF.

The rearrangement uses TRBV7-3 and TRBJ1-2; no clear D. This CDR3 comprises 14 residues. CDR1 is SGHTA, CDR2 FQGTGA, per germline. V dropped 0 bases and J dropped 8 bases, with 13 bases sitting between them. CDR3 sequence: CASSLTHGLRGYTF. The CDR3 DNA is TGTGCCAGCAGCTTAACACATGGGCTACGGGGCTACACCTTC.

The gene calls are TRBV5-4 and TRBJ2-2; no firm D call. Germline CDR1 and CDR2: SGHNT and YYREEE (reference sequence). V was pared by 4 bases and J by 4 bases, with 14 bases between. The CDR3 has 15 residues. The CDR3 region is CASSLLTLGTGELFF. For the CDR3, the DNA is TGTGCCAGCAGCCTACTGACTCTGGGCACCGGGGAGCTGTTTTTT.